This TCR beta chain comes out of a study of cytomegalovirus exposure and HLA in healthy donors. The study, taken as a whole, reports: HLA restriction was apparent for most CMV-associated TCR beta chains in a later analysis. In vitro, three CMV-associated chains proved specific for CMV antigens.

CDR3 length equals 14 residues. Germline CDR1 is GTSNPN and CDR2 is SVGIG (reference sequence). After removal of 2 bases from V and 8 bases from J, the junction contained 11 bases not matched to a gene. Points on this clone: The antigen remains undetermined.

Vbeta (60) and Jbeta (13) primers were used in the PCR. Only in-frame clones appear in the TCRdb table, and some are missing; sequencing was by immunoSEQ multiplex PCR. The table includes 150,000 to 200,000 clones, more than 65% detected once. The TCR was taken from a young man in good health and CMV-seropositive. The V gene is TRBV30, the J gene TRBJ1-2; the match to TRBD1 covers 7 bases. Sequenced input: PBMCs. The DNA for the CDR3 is TGTGCCTGGAGTTCCGATAGGGGGCAGATCGGCTACACCTTC. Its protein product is CAWSSDRGQIGYTF.